This T cell receptor (beta chain) appears in the sequencing data of a study of T cell responses to AZD1222 COVID-19 vaccine. CDR1 and CDR2 from the germline V gene are LGHNA and YSLEER. The CDR3 has 15 amino acids. Trimming pared 1 base from V and 8 bases from J, leaving 17 bases between. Sequencing was performed with immunoSEQ multiplex PCR; in TCRdb, only in-frame clones are kept and a portion is missing. The table records over 95,000 clones, just over 90% of them present only once. The TCR was taken from an adult in good health. The chain is built from TRBV4-3 and TRBJ1-2, with D hard to call. Here the sequenced sample was peripheral blood, taken on day 0 of AZD1222 vaccination. This chain's CDR3 is CASSQVGSSLQGYTF. The CDR3 coding sequence is TGCGCCAGCAGCCAAGTAGGGTCTTCTCTCCAGGGCTACACCTTC.